This is a list of T cell receptor beta chains from one sample in a study of cytomegalovirus exposure and HLA in healthy donors. TCRdb's table, derived via immunoSEQ multiplex PCR, lists solely in-frame clones and lacks some. Here the sample spans some 110,000 clones, about 88% being singletons. Sequencing used PBMCs. Receptor source: a woman younger than 35 in good health and CMV-seropositive. Both conserved end residues are part of each CDR3. A D gene is named only where the DNA matches it firmly. Clone size is given for some rows only: seen once, a few or many times, or a class if the clone is expanded.

V	J	D	size	CDR3	DNA
TRBV6-6	TRBJ2-7	-	-	CASSYPPNEQYF	TGTGCCAGCAGTTATCCCCCCAACGAGCAGTACTTC
TRBV28	TRBJ1-2	TRBD1	-	CASGQDREGYTF	TGTGCCAGCGGTCAGGACAGGGAAGGCTACACCTTC
TRBV28	TRBJ2-7	TRBD2	-	CASSRTSGSSYEQYF	TGTGCCAGCAGTCGGACTAGCGGTAGCTCCTACGAGCAGTACTTC
TRBV11-3	TRBJ2-7	-	-	CASSEDNYEQYF	TGTGCCAGCAGTGAAGACAACTACGAGCAGTACTTC
TRBV6-6	TRBJ2-7	TRBD1	-	CASSTQGYEQYF	TGTGCCAGCAGTACACAGGGGTACGAGCAGTACTTC
TRBV5-8	TRBJ1-2	TRBD1	-	CASSYGDSTSF	TGTGCCAGCAGTTATGGGGACAGCACTTCTTTC
TRBV9	TRBJ1-6	TRBD1	-	CASSVAGTGHSPLHF	TGTGCCAGCAGCGTAGCCGGGACAGGCCATTCACCCCTCCACTTT
TRBV28	TRBJ1-6	-	-	CASSRPVGLNSPLHF	TGTGCCAGCAGTCGGCCAGTGGGCTTGAATTCACCCCTCCACTTT
TRBV7-3	TRBJ1-6	-	-	CASSPEGGDNSPLHF	TGTGCCAGCAGCCCCGAGGGCGGCGATAATTCACCCCTCCACTTT
TRBV18	TRBJ1-5	-	-	CASSPGRGYQPQHF	TGTGCCAGCTCACCCGGGCGGGGCTATCAGCCCCAGCATTTT
TRBV25-1	TRBJ1-4	-	-	CASIGEVKEKLFF	TGTGCCAGCATTGGGGAGGTTAAGGAAAAACTGTTTTTT
TRBV11-3	TRBJ2-1	-	-	CASSLDSNEQFF	TGTGCCAGCAGCTTAGATAGCAATGAGCAGTTCTTC
TRBV2	TRBJ1-5	TRBD1	few	CASSGQGDQPQHF	TGTGCCAGCAGTGGACAGGGTGACCAGCCCCAGCATTTT
TRBV7-9	TRBJ1-2	-	-	CASSLEGSETYTF	TGTGCCAGCAGCTTGGAGGGTTCGGAGACCTACACCTTC
TRBV7-6	TRBJ2-1	-	-	CASSFLTGDSYNEQFF	TGTGCCAGCAGCTTCCTCACCGGAGACTCCTACAATGAGCAGTTCTTC
TRBV4-1	TRBJ1-1	-	-	CASSQAAETEAFF	TGCGCCAGCAGCCAAGCGGCGGAAACTGAAGCTTTCTTT
TRBV4-2	TRBJ1-4	-	medium-sized	CASSLTTDSTNEKLFF	TGTGCCAGCAGCCTGACGACAGACTCAACTAATGAAAAACTGTTTTTT
TRBV5-1	TRBJ1-3	-	-	CASSGQYSGNTIYF	TGCGCCAGCAGCGGACAATACTCTGGAAACACCATATATTTT
TRBV4-1	TRBJ1-2	-	-	CASSQGYQDYGYTF	TGCGCCAGCAGCCAAGGGTATCAGGACTATGGCTACACCTTC
TRBV9	TRBJ2-1	TRBD2	-	CASSVGLAGGYNEQFF	TGTGCCAGCAGCGTTGGGCTAGCGGGGGGTTACAATGAGCAGTTCTTC
TRBV7-2	TRBJ2-1	TRBD2	-	CASSQTAGGPIDEQFF	TGTGCCAGCAGCCAAACAGCGGGGGGGCCTATAGATGAGCAGTTCTTC
TRBV30	TRBJ2-7	-	-	CAWSGGRGSYEQYF	TGTGCCTGGAGTGGTGGACGGGGTTCCTACGAGCAGTACTTC
TRBV5-1	TRBJ2-3	-	once	CASSLGGSDTQYF	TGCGCCAGCAGCTTGGGCGGATCAGATACGCAGTATTTT
TRBV19	TRBJ1-5	-	few	CASSIVNRANQPQHF	TGTGCCAGTAGTATAGTGAACAGGGCCAATCAGCCCCAGCATTTT
TRBV14	TRBJ2-5	-	-	CASSQEITPYQETQYF	TGTGCCAGCAGCCAAGAGATCACACCGTACCAAGAGACCCAGTACTTC
TRBV28	TRBJ1-2	-	-	CASTNVRVDYGYTF	TGTGCCAGTACGAATGTCAGGGTGGACTATGGCTACACCTTC
TRBV7-9	TRBJ2-3	-	-	CASSFQSTDTQYF	TGTGCCAGCAGCTTTCAGAGCACAGATACGCAGTATTTT
TRBV6-4	TRBJ1-5	-	-	CASSVDSNQPQHF	TGTGCCAGCAGTGTTGACAGTAATCAGCCCCAGCATTTT
TRBV5-4	TRBJ2-7	-	-	CASSEQGRNSYEQYF	TGTGCCAGCAGCGAACAGGGACGGAACTCCTACGAGCAGTACTTC
TRBV11-2	TRBJ2-3	TRBD1	-	CASSLPGQGATSTQYF	TGTGCCAGCAGCTTACCCGGACAGGGGGCTACTAGTACGCAGTATTTT
TRBV5-1	TRBJ1-2	-	-	CASSLGPVGGGYGYTF	TGCGCCAGCAGCTTGGGGCCGGTCGGGGGTGGCTATGGCTACACCTTC
TRBV6-5	TRBJ2-7	-	-	CASSPQGPYEQYF	TGTGCCAGCAGTCCCCAGGGGCCATACGAGCAGTACTTC
TRBV16	TRBJ1-1	-	many	CASSQSLQGTEAFF	TGTGCCAGCAGCCAATCTCTGCAGGGCACTGAAGCTTTCTTT
TRBV28	TRBJ2-1	TRBD2	once	CASSSGLAGVYNEQFF	TGTGCCAGCAGTTCGGGACTAGCGGGGGTATACAATGAGCAGTTCTTC
TRBV28	TRBJ2-7	-	-	CASSSSRLDGLEQYF	TGTGCCAGCAGTTCGTCCCGACTCGACGGCCTCGAGCAGTACTTC
TRBV10-2	TRBJ1-5	-	-	CASSEYGGNQPQHF	TGCGCCAGCAGTGAGTATGGGGGGAATCAGCCCCAGCATTTT
TRBV6-5	TRBJ1-2	TRBD1	once	CASRSPGQTYYGYTF	TGTGCCAGCAGATCCCCGGGACAGACTTACTATGGCTACACCTTC
TRBV7-8	TRBJ1-5	-	-	CASSLRGTQYSNQPQHF	TGTGCCAGCAGCTTAAGAGGGACACAGTATAGCAATCAGCCCCAGCATTTT
TRBV6-5	TRBJ1-1	-	-	CASSPGQSEAFF	TGTGCCAGCAGTCCTGGACAAAGTGAAGCTTTCTTT
TRBV7-9	TRBJ1-4	TRBD1	-	CASSPGQGGEKLFF	TGTGCCAGCAGCCCGGGACAGGGAGGTGAAAAACTGTTTTTT
TRBV19	TRBJ1-5	TRBD1	-	CASRGTGGNQPQHF	TGTGCCAGTAGGGGGACAGGGGGGAATCAGCCCCAGCATTTT
TRBV29-1	TRBJ1-2	TRBD1	-	CSAHPSGTAPYTF	TGCAGCGCCCACCCCTCCGGGACAGCCCCGTACACCTTC
TRBV4-2	TRBJ2-5	TRBD2	-	CASSQALAGGETQYF	TGTGCCAGCAGCCAAGCGCTAGCGGGGGGAGAGACCCAGTACTTC
TRBV28	TRBJ1-5	TRBD1	-	CASTSPGQGEGQPQHF	TGTGCCAGCACCTCGCCGGGACAGGGGGAGGGTCAGCCCCAGCATTTT
TRBV4-1	TRBJ2-7	TRBD1	-	CASSQGQWTGLDEQYF	TGCGCCAGCAGCCAAGGACAGTGGACAGGGTTAGACGAGCAGTACTTC
TRBV28	TRBJ2-7	-	-	CASSLGHRFSEQYF	TGTGCCAGCAGTTTAGGGCACAGATTCAGCGAGCAGTACTTC
TRBV28	TRBJ2-3	TRBD1	-	CASSSQGALGTDTQYF	TGTGCCAGCAGCTCGCAGGGGGCGCTTGGCACAGATACGCAGTATTTT
TRBV19	TRBJ1-1	-	-	CASSIPGGRRAFF	TGTGCCAGTAGTATCCCGGGGGGCAGAAGAGCTTTCTTT
TRBV27	TRBJ2-7	-	-	CASSVQGLHGEQYF	TGTGCCAGCAGTGTACAGGGTCTTCATGGCGAGCAGTACTTC
TRBV5-4	TRBJ2-3	TRBD1	-	CASSLEGAVSTDTQYF	TGTGCCAGCAGCTTGGAGGGGGCGGTAAGCACAGATACGCAGTATTTT
TRBV19	TRBJ2-5	TRBD2	few	CASSREPGGQETQYF	TGTGCCAGTAGTAGAGAACCGGGAGGTCAAGAGACCCAGTACTTC
TRBV28	TRBJ2-3	TRBD1	-	CASSTGGKQYF	TGTGCCAGCAGTACAGGGGGTAAGCAGTATTTT
TRBV9	TRBJ2-1	-	-	CASSVYPQNYNEQFF	TGTGCCAGCAGCGTGTACCCACAGAACTACAATGAGCAGTTCTTC
TRBV2	TRBJ2-7	-	-	CASGLARAYEQYF	TGTGCCAGCGGCCTAGCTCGGGCCTACGAGCAGTACTTC
TRBV11-2	TRBJ2-1	TRBD2	once	CASSSSGGGINEQFF	TGTGCCAGCAGCTCTAGCGGGGGGGGGATTAATGAGCAGTTCTTC
TRBV5-6	TRBJ2-3	TRBD2	-	CASSLGLGTDTQYF	TGTGCCAGCAGCCTAGGACTAGGGACAGATACGCAGTATTTT
TRBV4-1	TRBJ1-5	-	-	CASSQGAVGNQPQHF	TGCGCCAGCAGCCAAGGAGCCGTGGGCAATCAGCCCCAGCATTTT
TRBV12-5	TRBJ2-1	TRBD1	-	CASGLGTGIDEQFF	TGTGCTAGTGGTTTGGGGACAGGGATCGATGAGCAGTTCTTC